This TCR beta chain was observed in a study of identifying expanded T cells in peripheral blood. Study-level findings and limits: Clone count variance between roughly 2-week samples rose with total template count.

Clones were read by immunoSEQ multiplex PCR, and TCRdb kept only the in-frame ones, dropping some. The sample contains about 85,000 clones, 89% of which appear only once. A note on this clone: Its specificity is not known.

The germline V gene encodes CDR1 SQVTM and CDR2 ANQGSEA. With V trimmed by 3 bases and J by 6 bases, 4 bases remained unmatched. This CDR3 is built from 13 residues. The sequence came from a person between 18 and 70 years old in good health. The V call is TRBV29-1, the J call TRBJ2-7, with 11 bases fitting TRBD1. The sample consisted of blood. The CDR3 is CSVEGQGDVEQYF. Here the CDR3 DNA reads TGCAGCGTTGAGGGACAGGGGGACGTCGAGCAGTACTTC.